This TCR beta chain was identified in a study of blood T cell repertoires in COVID-19. Sequencing used immunoSEQ multiplex PCR; TCRdb keeps in-frame clones, though not all of them. The data show 110,000 to 150,000 clones, approximately 87% seen once. The receptor's source is a woman aged 40 to 49 with acute or convalescent COVID-19. Sequencing was carried out using peripheral blood.

The CDR3 here is CASSLILASEQYF. The CDR3 coding sequence is TGTGCCAGCAGCTTAATCCTAGCGTCCGAGCAGTACTTC. This rearrangement joins TRBV13 to TRBJ2-7; a weak D match, TRBD2 (6 bases). Germline V lookup: CDR1 PRHDT, CDR2 FYEKMQ (reference sequence). The CDR3 consists of 13 residues. Trimming stripped 2 bases from V and 6 bases from J, with 11 bases between.